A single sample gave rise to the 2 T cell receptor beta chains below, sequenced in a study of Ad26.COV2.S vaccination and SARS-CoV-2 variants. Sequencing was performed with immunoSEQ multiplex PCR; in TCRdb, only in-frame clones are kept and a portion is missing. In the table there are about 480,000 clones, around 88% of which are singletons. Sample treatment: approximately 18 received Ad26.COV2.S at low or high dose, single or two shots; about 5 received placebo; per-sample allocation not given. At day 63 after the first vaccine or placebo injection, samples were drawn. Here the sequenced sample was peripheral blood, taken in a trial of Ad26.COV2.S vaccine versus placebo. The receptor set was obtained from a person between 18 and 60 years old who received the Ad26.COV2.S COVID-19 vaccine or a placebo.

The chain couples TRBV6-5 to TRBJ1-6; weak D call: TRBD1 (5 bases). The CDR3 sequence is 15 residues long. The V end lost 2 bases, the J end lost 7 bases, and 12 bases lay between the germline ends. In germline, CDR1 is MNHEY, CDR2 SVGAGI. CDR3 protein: CASSYHAAGNSPLHF. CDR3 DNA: TGTGCCAGCAGTTACCACGCCGCAGGGAATTCACCCCTCCACTTT.

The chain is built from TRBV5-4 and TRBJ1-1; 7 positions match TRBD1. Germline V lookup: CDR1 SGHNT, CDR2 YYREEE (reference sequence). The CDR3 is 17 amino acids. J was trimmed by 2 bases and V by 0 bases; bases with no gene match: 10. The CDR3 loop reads CASSLDNSRGYNTEAFF. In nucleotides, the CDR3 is TGTGCCAGCAGCTTGGATAACTCCAGGGGGTACAACACTGAAGCTTTCTTT.